Sequencing of this T cell receptor (beta chain) was carried out in a study of neoadjuvant nivolumab and ipilimumab in lung cancer (dated by TCRdb to the early 2020s). The study in broad terms: In the NEOSTAR trial, nivolumab was administered intravenously at 3 mg/kg on days 1, 15 and 29, and the combination arm also received ipilimumab 1 mg/kg on day 1 only. The primary endpoint of the trial was the rate of major pathologic response (MPR) in the intention-to-treat population of each study arm. In the trial, around 43 patients with operable NSCLC were treated, of whom 23 were randomized to nivolumab monotherapy and roughly 20 to nivolumab plus ipilimumab. TCR repertoires were compared between pretherapy (baseline) peripheral blood and tumors resected at surgery after neoadjuvant immune checkpoint blockade. Matched pretherapy and resected tumor pairs were analyzed for seven patients: four treated with nivolumab and three with nivolumab plus ipilimumab.

The CDR1 and CDR2 encoded by the germline V gene are SQVTM and ANQGSEA. From cysteine to phenylalanine, the CDR3 is 11 amino acids long. The only DNA kept is the CDR3, 33 bases in frame from the first base. V loses 6 bases of germline sequence and J loses 9 bases, and the interval between the two ends is 14 bases. A remark on this clone: Its antigen is unknown. It has no much larger one-base neighbor in the sample; base qualities were not kept.

Explained via the paper, the time point label denotes: at surgical resection after neoadjuvant nivolumab +/- ipilimumab. The samples were taken from NEOSTAR, a phase 2 randomized trial in operable NSCLC that tested neoadjuvant nivolumab or nivolumab plus ipilimumab, followed by surgery. Receptor amplification or capture employed the immunoSEQ multiplex PCR assay. As for the authors' bioinformatics: Repertoires were summarized in terms of richness and clonality, and significantly expanded and contracted clones between pre- and post-therapy samples were identified. As stored in TCRdb, this immuneACCESS dataset retains in-frame rearrangements with V and J assigned. A fraction of the clones does not appear; measured against another copy, unresolved V genes explain less than half of the discrepancy, and the remainder lacks a known reason. V and J calls and clone size are copied from that table; D and trimming were computed from the DNA. For this sample there are roughly 20,000 clones; 79% appear just once. Jointly, the top ten make up around 9.2% of the sample.

Study-wide findings and limitations: TCR richness and clonality were greater in resected tumors than in tumor-adjacent uninvolved lung, and increases were seen in more dual-therapy-treated tumors. From pretherapy to surgery, tumor T-cell richness and clonality went up in three of three dual-therapy tumors, versus only two of four nivolumab-treated tumors. A small number of samples underwent TCR sequencing. No significant correlation was found between TCR clonality and pathologic tumor regression, and only one major-pathologic-response sample was available for the clonality analysis. Richness in tumors resected after neoadjuvant therapy showed a positive correlation with pretherapy blood TCR richness (Spearman R ~ 0.82).

The receptor's source is an adult with non-small cell lung cancer. The specimen was tumor tissue, collected after neoadjuvant nivolumab, alone or with ipilimumab, at or shortly before surgery. The chain was built from TRBV29-1 and TRBJ1-1, with a tentative D gene TRBD1 over 6 matching bases. The DNA reads as follows: TGCAGCGTAACGACAGGAGGGAAAGCTTTCTTT. This is translated as CSVTTGGKAFF.